The 9 T cell receptor beta chains listed next were all sequenced from one sample in a study of blood T cell repertoires in COVID-19. The method was immunoSEQ multiplex PCR; TCRdb's version includes in-frame clones alone and lacks a portion of them. The repertoire holds hundreds of thousands of clones, about 70% seen once, with approximately 3.2% in the top ten. Sequenced material: peripheral blood. The receptors were sampled from a woman older than 75 with acute or convalescent COVID-19.

The J gene is TRBJ2-3, the V gene TRBV5-4, with TRBD1 matching 9 bases. Unmatched junction bases numbered 3, after V lost 3 bases and J lost 1 base. Germline assignment: CDR1 SGHNT and CDR2 YYREEE (reference sequence). The CDR3 is 15 residues long. CDR3 bases: TGTGCCAGCAGCTGGGACAGGGTGGGCACAGATACGCAGTATTTT. Translation: CASSWDRVGTDTQYF.

J is TRBJ1-2 and V is TRBV2, with D tentatively TRBD1 (5 bases). The CDR3 is made up of 14 amino acids. CDR1 and CDR2 (germline): SNHLY, FYNNEI. Trimming left V 7 bases short and J 0 bases short, with 12 bases between. The CDR3 coding sequence is TGTGCCAGCATTGGGGGAGGAACTAACTATGGCTACACCTTC. This sequence encodes CASIGGGTNYGYTF.

The gene calls are TRBV5-1 and TRBJ1-2; D call uncertain. CDR1 is SGHRS and CDR2 is YFSETQ in the germline V gene. Trimming shortened V by 3 bases and J by 2 bases, and 5 bases separated the two germline ends. The CDR3 spans 12 residues. The CDR3 is CASSSGNYGYTF. In DNA form, the CDR3 reads TGCGCCAGCAGCTCGGGGAACTATGGCTACACCTTC.

The V gene is TRBV2, the J gene TRBJ1-4, with D possibly matching TRBD1 (6 bases). Germline CDR1 reads SNHLY; CDR2 reads FYNNEI. The CDR3 covers 15 residues. V was trimmed by 2 bases and J by 5 bases, leaving 12 bases between them. CDR3 loop: CASSEQGQPNEKLFF. CDR3 bases: TGTGCCAGCAGTGAACAAGGACAGCCGAATGAAAAACTGTTTTTT.

The chain is built from TRBV5-1 and TRBJ1-1; TRBD1 matches at 7 bases. From germline, CDR1 is SGHRS and CDR2 YFSETQ. V lost 3 bases, J lost 7 bases, and 12 bases stayed unmatched. The CDR3 consists of 15 residues. Here the CDR3 reads CASSSAFGQDLEAFF. The CDR3 DNA follows: TGCGCCAGCAGCTCCGCCTTTGGACAGGACCTTGAAGCTTTCTTT. The whole variable domain, remainder taken from reference TRBV5-1 and TRBJ1-1, is KAGVTQTPRYLIKTRGQQVTLSCSPISGHRSVSWYQQTPGQGLQFLFEYFSETQRNKGNFPGRFSGRQFSNSRSEMNVSTLELGDSALYLCASSSAFGQDLEAFFGQGTRLTVV.

V is TRBV2 and J is TRBJ1-6; D is undetermined. The germline V and J ends were trimmed by 5 bases and 0 bases, with 8 bases remaining between them. The CDR3 covers 15 residues. The V gene's germline CDR1 is SNHLY and CDR2 FYNNEI. The CDR3 sequence is CASSWTSSYNSPLHF. In DNA form, the CDR3 reads TGTGCCAGCAGTTGGACTAGCTCCTATAATTCACCCCTCCACTTT.

The chain has TRBV2 and TRBJ2-4, with D maybe TRBD1 (5 bases). Trimming left V 4 bases short and J 6 bases short, with 16 bases between. The CDR3 totals 15 residues. CDR1 is SNHLY and CDR2 is FYNNEI in the germline V gene. Here the CDR3 reads CASSVVIGAGNIQYF. Written as DNA, the CDR3 is TGTGCCAGCAGTGTTGTGATAGGGGCTGGAAACATTCAGTACTTC. Full variable domain (remainder filled in from reference TRBV2 and TRBJ2-4): EPEVTQTPSHQVTQMGQEVILRCVPISNHLYFYWYRQILGQKVEFLVSFYNNEISEKSEIFDDQFSVERPDGSNFTLKIRSTKLEDSAMYFCASSVVIGAGNIQYFGAGTRLSVL.

The chain carries TRBV6-5 and TRBJ1-1, with D unclear. The CDR3 totals 12 residues. The V and J ends lost 5 bases and 1 base respectively, with 5 bases between them. Germline CDR1 is MNHEY and CDR2 is SVGAGI. Written as DNA, the CDR3 is TGTGCCAGCAGTCTATCGAACACTGAAGCTTTCTTT. It encodes CASSLSNTEAFF.

The chain employs TRBV2 and TRBJ1-6; possible D gene TRBD1, 6 bases. This CDR3 contains 14 residues. V lost 10 bases, J lost 5 bases, and 15 bases lay in between. The germline gives CDR1 SNHLY, CDR2 FYNNEI. The CDR3 nucleotides read TGTGCCACCCGACAGGATAATAATAATTCACCCCTCCACTTT. Translating gives CATRQDNNNSPLHF.